These 4 T cell receptor beta chains share one sample of origin, sequenced in a study of blood T cell repertoires in COVID-19. The method was immunoSEQ multiplex PCR; TCRdb's version includes in-frame clones alone and lacks a portion of them. The top ten clones hold about 12% of a sample with some 100,000 clones, around four fifths of them seen once. The sample comprised peripheral blood. The origin of the receptors is a woman aged 70-85 years with acute or convalescent COVID-19.

The rearrangement links TRBV10-1 to TRBJ2-5; 10 bases match TRBD2. J gave up 1 base and V 5 bases, and 7 bases lay outside the gene matches. CDR3 size: 16 residues. Germline V lookup: CDR1 WNHNN, CDR2 SYGVQD (reference sequence). The CDR3 DNA follows: TGCGCCAGCAGTCGTAGCTCTAGCGGGGGCCAAGAGACCCAGTACTTC. Translated, it gives CASSRSSSGGQETQYF.

The chain has TRBV7-2 and TRBJ2-5; tentative D call: TRBD2 (5 bases). CDR3 length: 14 amino acids. Germline V gives CDR1 SGHTA, CDR2 FQGNSA. Between the trimmed V and J ends, which lost 3 bases and 5 bases, there was a span of 13 bases. CDR3 residues: CASSFQRSGETQYF. The CDR3 DNA follows: TGTGCCAGCAGCTTCCAAAGGTCGGGGGAGACCCAGTACTTC.

The chain links TRBV7-2 to TRBJ1-5; 8 bases agree with TRBD1. The CDR3 is 15 residues long. Germline CDR1 SGHTA, CDR2 FQGNSA. Trimming took 5 bases from V and 10 from J; bases not matched to a gene: 13. CDR3 DNA sequence: TGTGCCAGCAGCCCCAGCGGACAGGGAGGCCAACCCCAGCATTTT. Encoded protein: CASSPSGQGGQPQHF.

The V and J genes are TRBV6-5 and TRBJ1-3; 7 nucleotides line up with TRBD1. This CDR3 region has 14 residues. The V segment lost 4 bases and the J segment 3 bases; nucleotides outside the gene matches: 3. Germline loops: CDR1 MNHEY, CDR2 SVGAGI. In DNA form, the CDR3 reads TGTGCCAGCAGTTCCAGGGGGTATGGAAACACCATATATTTT. This encodes CASSSRGYGNTIYF.